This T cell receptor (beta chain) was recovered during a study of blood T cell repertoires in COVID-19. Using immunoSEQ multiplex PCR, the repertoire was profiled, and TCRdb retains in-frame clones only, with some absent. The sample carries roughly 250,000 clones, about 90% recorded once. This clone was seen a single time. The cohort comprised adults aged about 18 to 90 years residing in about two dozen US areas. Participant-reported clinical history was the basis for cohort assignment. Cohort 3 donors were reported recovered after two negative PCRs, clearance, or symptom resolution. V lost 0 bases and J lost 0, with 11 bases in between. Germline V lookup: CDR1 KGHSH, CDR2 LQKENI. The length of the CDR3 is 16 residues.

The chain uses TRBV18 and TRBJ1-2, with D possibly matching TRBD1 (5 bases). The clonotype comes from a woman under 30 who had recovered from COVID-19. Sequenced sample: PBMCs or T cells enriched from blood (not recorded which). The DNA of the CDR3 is TGTGCCAGCTCACCACCACGGACAAATACTAACTATGGCTACACCTTC. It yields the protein CASSPPRTNTNYGYTF.